These 22 T cell receptor beta chains originate from one sample sequenced in a study of neurological immune-mediated disorders. A single record per CDR3 protein comes from TCRdb applying MiXCR to the 5' RACE reads. The table includes 46,000 or so distinct CDR3 sequences, 4.5% detected once. Sequences were obtained from PBMCs. These receptors were obtained from a woman aged 60-75 years with multiple sclerosis.

The rearrangement joins TRBV20-1 to TRBJ2-5; TRBD2 matches at 11 bases. CDR3 size: 15 residues. With V trimmed by 4 bases and J by 2 bases, 6 bases remained unmatched. The V gene's germline CDR1 is DFQATT and CDR2 SNEGSKA (reference sequence). The CDR3 region has the DNA TGCAGTGCTACTTCTGGACTAGCGGGTCAAGAGACCCAGTACTTC. This sequence encodes CSATSGLAGQETQYF.

This clonotype was seen a handful of times. The chain uses TRBV5-1 and TRBJ2-3; weak D call: TRBD2 (5 bases). V lost 0 bases to trimming and J lost 3 bases, with 8 bases between them. This CDR3 region has 14 residues. Germline CDR1 is SGHRS and CDR2 is YFSETQ. For the CDR3, the DNA is TGCGCCAGCAGCTTGGCTCTAGCAACAGATACGCAGTATTTT. It codes for CASSLALATDTQYF.

This clonotype was counted between two and nine times. The chain has TRBV6-6 and TRBJ2-7; 8 bases fit TRBD1. Germline CDR1 and CDR2: MNHNY and SVGAGI (reference sequence). Losses at the gene ends were 8 bases for V and 0 bases for J; bases not matched to a gene: 3. The CDR3 length is 13 residues. The CDR3 loop is CASWTGYSYEQYF. The CDR3, as DNA: TGTGCCAGCTGGACAGGGTACTCCTACGAGCAGTACTTC.

This clonotype was seen only a few times. J is TRBJ1-2 and V is TRBV28; the D gene is possibly TRBD1 (6 bases). Germline loops: CDR1 MDHEN, CDR2 SYDVKM. CDR3 size: 13 residues. Trimming shortened V by 6 bases and J by 3 bases, and 11 bases separated the two germline ends. CDR3 DNA sequence: TGTGCCAGCAGGCCGACAGGAGACTATGGCTACACCTTC. Its translation: CASRPTGDYGYTF.

V is TRBV5-1 and J is TRBJ2-3, with TRBD1 identical over 8 bases. The germline V gene encodes CDR1 SGHRS and CDR2 YFSETQ. Unmatched junction bases numbered 4, after V lost 4 bases and J lost 6 bases. The CDR3 has 13 amino acids. The DNA of the CDR3 is TGCGCCAGCAGCCACGGACAGGGCGATACGCAGTATTTT. Encoded protein: CASSHGQGDTQYF.

At least ten counts were recorded for this clonotype. V is TRBV5-1 and J is TRBJ2-1; 8 bases are a match to TRBD1. In germline, CDR1 is SGHRS, CDR2 YFSETQ. Trimming cost V 3 bases and J 0 bases; bases outside gene matches: 5. This CDR3 region has 16 residues. In DNA, the CDR3 is TGCGCCAGCAGCTCCGGGACAGGCAACTCCTACAATGAGCAGTTCTTC. Its translation: CASSSGTGNSYNEQFF.

This clonotype was recorded many times. The rearrangement uses TRBV12-3 or TRBV12-4 and TRBJ2-5, with a possible D match to TRBD2 (7 bases). V lost 2 bases and J 9 bases, leaving 16 bases between the germline ends. CDR3 length: 14 amino acids. This CDR3 is CASSLRGGRGSQYF. In DNA form, the CDR3 reads TGTGCCAGCAGTTTACGCGGGGGCCGAGGTTCCCAGTACTTC.

This clonotype was recorded at least ten times. V usage is TRBV5-6 and J usage is TRBJ1-6, with 10 bases lining up with TRBD1. The CDR3 spans 14 residues. Germline CDR1 is SGHDT and CDR2 is YYEEEE. The ends lost 4 bases at V and 7 bases at J; junction bases unmatched: 2. CDR3 DNA sequence: TGTGCCAGCAGCGGGACAGGGGAGAATTCACCCCTCCACTTT. This gives the protein CASSGTGENSPLHF.

V gene TRBV12-3 or TRBV12-4 combines with J gene TRBJ2-4, with 7 bases lining up with TRBD1. The CDR3 has 12 amino acids. After removal of 5 bases from V and 14 bases from J, the junction contained 9 bases not matched to a gene. DNA for the CDR3: TGTGCCAGCAGTCTCTCTCCCGGGACAGAGTACTTC. This translates into CASSLSPGTEYF.

This clonotype was found many times. V is TRBV20-1 and J is TRBJ1-1; D is uncertain. Germline CDR1 reads DFQATT; CDR2 reads SNEGSKA (reference sequence). The CDR3 is made up of 11 amino acids. The V end was cut by 0 bases, the J end by 8 bases, with 7 bases between. The DNA for the CDR3 is TGCAGTGCTAGAGATACGGGAGAAGCTTTCTTT. Residues: CSARDTGEAFF.

The sample holds many counts of this clonotype. This chain links TRBV6-1 with TRBJ1-1, with D hard to call. The CDR3 is 14 amino acids. Trimming took 2 bases from V and 1 from J, leaving 8 bases between them. Per germline, CDR1 MNHNS and CDR2 SASEGT. CDR3 residues: CASSESGENTEAFF. The CDR3 nucleotides read TGTGCCAGCAGTGAATCCGGGGAGAACACTGAAGCTTTCTTT.

At least ten counts were recorded for this clonotype. The chain carries TRBV5-1 and TRBJ1-1; no reliable D call. The CDR3 contains 14 residues. Germline CDR1 is SGHRS and CDR2 is YFSETQ. The V gene lost 0 bases and the J gene lost 6 bases, with 12 bases spanning the gap. The CDR3 coding sequence is TGCGCCAGCAGCTTGGCCGGCAGCGGAGCTGAAGCTTTCTTT. It yields the protein CASSLAGSGAEAFF.

The table lists this clonotype with many counts. The chain combines TRBV6-1 with TRBJ2-2; TRBD1 matches at 7 bases. Per germline, CDR1 MNHNS and CDR2 SASEGT. V gave up 5 bases and J gave up 6 bases; unmatched junction bases: 6. The CDR3 is made up of 14 amino acids. CDR3 region: CASSSDRSAGELFF. Written as DNA, the CDR3 is TGTGCCAGCAGTTCGGACAGGAGTGCCGGGGAGCTGTTTTTT.

This clonotype was seen at least ten times. The chain links TRBV7-2 to TRBJ2-1, with D possibly being TRBD1 (5 bases). Per the germline V gene, CDR1 is SGHTA and CDR2 is FQGNSA. The V end was cut by 1 base, the J end by 5 bases, with 12 bases between. This CDR3 is 15 amino acids long. In DNA form, the CDR3 reads TGTGCCAGCAGCTTAGATAGGGGCGTCAACAATGAGCAGTTCTTC. This translates into CASSLDRGVNNEQFF.

This clonotype was detected ten times or more. This chain uses TRBV20-1 with TRBJ2-7; possibly TRBD1 for D (6 bases). V lost 5 bases to trimming and J lost 1 base, with 12 bases between them. The V gene's germline CDR1 is DFQATT and CDR2 SNEGSKA (reference sequence). This CDR3 comprises 13 residues. The CDR3 nucleotides are TGCAGTGCTCGGGCAGGGGTATCCTACGAGCAGTACTTC. It codes for CSARAGVSYEQYF.

This clonotype occurred many times. V gene TRBV20-1 combines with J gene TRBJ2-3; 11 bases are shared with TRBD2. The V gene end was trimmed by 0 bases and the J gene end by 2 bases; junction bases not matched to a gene: 4. Looked up from germline, CDR1 is DFQATT and CDR2 is SNEGSKA (reference sequence). This CDR3 is built from 16 residues. The CDR3 sequence is CSARDPSGGYTDTQYF. CDR3 sequence (DNA): TGCAGTGCTAGAGATCCTAGCGGGGGGTACACAGATACGCAGTATTTT.

This clonotype was seen at least ten times. The chain couples TRBV20-1 to TRBJ2-5, with 11 bases that match TRBD2. Looked up from germline, CDR1 is DFQATT and CDR2 is SNEGSKA (reference sequence). V gave up 3 bases and J gave up 4 bases; unmatched junction bases: 7. The CDR3 is made up of 15 amino acids. The CDR3 DNA follows: TGCAGTGCTAGTATAGCACTAGCGGGAGTAGAGACCCAGTACTTC. Its protein is CSASIALAGVETQYF.

The chain links TRBV29-1 to TRBJ1-1, with D hard to call. CDR3 size: 11 residues. CDR1 and CDR2 (germline): SQVTM, ANQGSEA. V lost 7 bases to trimming and J lost 5 bases, with 11 bases between them. The CDR3 DNA sequence: TGCAGCGCAAAGTGGGGTACTGAAGCTTTCTTT. This translates into CSAKWGTEAFF.

Of note for this clonotype: A much larger clone lies a single base off, so this may be a read error. This CDR3 fails to terminate in the conserved phenylalanine or tryptophan, so it likely reflects a read error. The chain carries TRBV20-1 and TRBJ2-7; 7 bases are a match to TRBD2. The trim removed 7 bases at V and 3 bases at J, leaving 3 bases unmatched. The CDR3 spans 11 residues. Looked up from germline, CDR1 is DFQATT and CDR2 is SNEGSKA (reference sequence). The chain's CDR3 is CSVSSGYEQYD. The CDR3 DNA reads as TGCAGTGTTTCTAGCGGCTACGAGCAGTACGAC.

This clonotype was picked up many times. The rearrangement uses TRBV20-1 and TRBJ1-1; 8 bases are a match to TRBD1. The CDR3 has 14 amino acids. Per the germline V gene, CDR1 is DFQATT and CDR2 is SNEGSKA (reference sequence). DNA of the CDR3: TGCAGCGCTGGTCGGACAGGGAAGAACACTGAAGCTTTCTTT. Protein product: CSAGRTGKNTEAFF.

This clonotype was counted many times. V gene TRBV7-2 combines with J gene TRBJ2-6; TRBD2 aligns across 8 bases. Per germline, CDR1 SGHTA and CDR2 FQGNSA. CDR3 length: 18 amino acids. Trimming removed 2 bases from V and 2 bases from J; junction bases left unmatched: 8. CDR3 nucleotide sequence: TGTGCCAGCAGCTTAATGGCGGGGGGAACAGCTGGGGCCAACGTCCTGACTTTC. Translated: CASSLMAGGTAGANVLTF.

The rearrangement joins TRBV5-1 to TRBJ1-2; D perhaps matches TRBD1 (5 bases). The CDR3 spans 16 residues. V was pared by 1 base and J by 0 bases, with 13 bases between. Germline values: CDR1 SGHRS, CDR2 YFSETQ. CDR3 nucleotides: TGCGCCAGCAGCTTGAAGGCAGGGAGAGCTAACTATGGCTACACCTTC. Residues: CASSLKAGRANYGYTF. Using reference TRBV5-1 and TRBJ1-2 for the parts outside the CDR3, the full variable domain is KAGVTQTPRYLIKTRGQQVTLSCSPISGHRSVSWYQQTPGQGLQFLFEYFSETQRNKGNFPGRFSGRQFSNSRSEMNVSTLELGDSALYLCASSLKAGRANYGYTFGSGTRLTVV.